One sample yielded the 24 T cell receptor beta chains listed below, sequenced in a study of blood T cells in healthy people across ages. The authors ran a second PCR of about 6 to 11 cycles using a sample-barcoded 5' primer and a J-beta primer mix. TCRdb reanalysed the 5' RACE reads using MiXCR and keeps one entry per CDR3 protein. The sample has hundreds of thousands of distinct CDR3 sequences, 40% to 45% seen once. The sequencing sample was made of blood. The receptors originated from a man older than 75 in good health.

This clonotype has just a few counts. The J gene is TRBJ2-1, the V gene TRBV20-1; 9 bases are a match to TRBD2. Germline V gene sequence: CDR1 DFQATT, CDR2 SNEGSKA (reference sequence). The CDR3 is 14 amino acids. V was pared by 6 bases and J by 8 bases, with 11 bases of the junction left unmatched. The CDR3 is CSARSLAGEYEQFF. CDR3 nucleotides: TGCAGTGCCCGATCCTTAGCGGGAGAATATGAGCAGTTCTTC.

This clonotype showed up just a few times. The chain is built from TRBV20-1 and TRBJ2-5; no clear D. The CDR3 extends over 10 amino acids. Germline lookup yields CDR1 DFQATT and CDR2 SNEGSKA (reference sequence). V was trimmed by 5 bases and J by 5 bases, leaving 6 bases between them. The CDR3 coding sequence is TGCAGTGCTTTAGGGGAGACCCAGTACTTC. Translation gives CSALGETQYF.

This chain connects TRBV12-3 or TRBV12-4 to TRBJ2-2, with D possibly being TRBD1 (6 bases). V lost 5 bases and J lost 5, with 15 bases in between. CDR3 length: 15 amino acids. Written as DNA, the CDR3 is TGTGCCAGCAGTCCCCAGGGGATGGGAACCGGGGAGCTGTTTTTT. Translating it yields CASSPQGMGTGELFF.

Comment on this clonotype: At one of its ends the junction is not consistent with the germline gene, which may arise from a read error. CDR3 coding DNA: TGCGCCAGCAGCTCGGGCGGACAGCGGTCGAACATTGAAGCTTTCTTT. Residues: CASSSGGQRSNIEAFF. The chain uses TRBV5-1 and TRBJ1-1, with D possibly being TRBD1 (6 bases). This CDR3 spans 16 amino acids. The germline CDR1 and CDR2 sequences are SGHRS and YFSETQ.

The chain combines TRBV6-2 or TRBV6-3 with TRBJ2-7; TRBD2 matches at 10 bases. V shed 6 bases, J shed 10 bases, and the junction held 15 bases outside the gene matches. The CDR3 covers 15 residues. From germline, CDR1 is MNHEY and CDR2 SVGEGT. The DNA of the CDR3 is TGTGCCAGCAGGGTAGCGGGAGGTATCGCCGACAGTCAGTACTTC. Translated, it gives CASRVAGGIADSQYF.

This clonotype showed up just a few times. The rearrangement uses TRBV2 and TRBJ2-7, with TRBD1 matching over 8 bases. This CDR3 contains 15 residues. Trimming cost V 2 bases and J 3 bases; bases outside gene matches: 6. Germline assignment: CDR1 SNHLY and CDR2 FYNNEI. The CDR3 DNA reads as TGTGCCAGCAGTGAACCAGGGACAGGAAACTACGAGCAGTACTTC. Residues: CASSEPGTGNYEQYF.

V gene TRBV5-4 combines with J gene TRBJ2-5; D gene unclear. Between the trimmed V and J ends, which lost 4 bases and 3 bases, there was a span of 13 bases. This CDR3 has 14 amino acids. CDR1 and CDR2 (germline): SGHNT, YYREEE (reference sequence). The CDR3 DNA reads TGTGCCAGCAGCAAAGAAGTAACAGAAGAGACCCAGTACTTC. Its protein product is CASSKEVTEETQYF.

This clonotype has more than one count but fewer than ten. This rearrangement joins TRBV7-9 to TRBJ2-5; D remains ambiguous. The CDR3 sequence is 15 residues long. Trimming removed 3 bases at V and 1 base at J, with 12 bases between. CDR1 is SEHNR, CDR2 FQNEAQ, per germline (reference sequence). In nucleotides, the CDR3 is TGTGCCAGCAGCTTCTCCCGGAAGACCCAAGAGACCCAGTACTTC. It yields the protein CASSFSRKTQETQYF.

The chain recombines TRBV12-3 or TRBV12-4 with TRBJ2-3, with 7 bases that match TRBD1. Losses at the gene ends were 3 bases for V and 0 bases for J; bases not matched to a gene: 3. The CDR3 runs to 15 residues. The CDR3 DNA follows: TGTGCCAGCAGTTTGCTGACAGGGAGCACAGATACGCAGTATTTT. Residues: CASSLLTGSTDTQYF.

The V and J genes are TRBV29-1 and TRBJ2-5; no definite D call. Near its end, the DNA agrees better with TRBJ2-7, so the J call may be wrong. This CDR3 spans 13 amino acids. Germline V lookup: CDR1 SQVTM, CDR2 ANQGSEA. Here the CDR3 reads CSAPGPTPYEQYF. For the CDR3, the DNA is TGCAGCGCCCCCGGCCCTACCCCCTACGAGCAGTACTTC.

The J gene is TRBJ2-5, the V gene TRBV20-1; 7 bases agree with TRBD2. The CDR3 is 14 residues long. The V gene's germline CDR1 is DFQATT and CDR2 SNEGSKA (reference sequence). Trimming took 6 bases from V and 4 from J; bases not matched to a gene: 11. CDR3 sequence: CSAVGWGGRETQYF. DNA of the CDR3: TGCAGTGCAGTGGGGTGGGGAGGGCGAGAGACCCAGTACTTC.

This clonotype was picked up a small number of times. The rearrangement joins TRBV27 to TRBJ2-7; 8 bases are a match to TRBD2. V dropped 6 bases and J dropped 1; count of bases not matched to a gene: 8. The CDR3 sequence is 15 residues long. CDR1 and CDR2 from the germline V gene are MNHEY and SMNVEV (reference sequence). The CDR3 loop reads CASREMGLGSYEQYF. CDR3 in DNA: TGTGCCAGCAGAGAGATGGGACTAGGGTCCTACGAGCAGTACTTC.

The chain carries TRBV6-2 or TRBV6-3 and TRBJ2-3, with 9 nucleotides matching TRBD2. In germline, CDR1 is MNHEY, CDR2 SVGEGT. The CDR3 loop spans 18 amino acids. The V segment lost 2 bases and the J segment 2 bases; nucleotides outside the gene matches: 11. The CDR3 reads CASSYNLRLAGNTDTQYF. Written as DNA, the CDR3 is TGTGCCAGCAGTTACAACCTACGGCTAGCGGGGAACACAGATACGCAGTATTTT.

This clonotype occurred a few times. The rearrangement links TRBV28 to TRBJ2-7; no clear D gene. CDR3 length: 15 amino acids. V was pared by 6 bases and J by 0 bases, with 15 bases between. Germline CDR1 reads MDHEN; CDR2 reads SYDVKM. In DNA, the CDR3 is TGTGCCAGCAGGGGGTCTGGCGTACCCTCCTACGAGCAGTACTTC. Translating gives CASRGSGVPSYEQYF. The complete variable domain, with remaining parts taken from reference TRBV28 and TRBJ2-7, reads DVKVTQSSRYLVKRTGEKVFLECVQDMDHENMFWYRQDPGLGLRLIYFSYDVKMKEKGDIPEGYSVSREKKERFSLILESASTNQTSMYLCASRGSGVPSYEQYFGPGTRLTVT.

This clonotype showed up many times. The rearrangement joins TRBV7-9 to TRBJ2-5; 8 bases match TRBD2. Germline V gene lookup returns CDR1 SEHNR and CDR2 FQNEAQ (reference sequence). The CDR3 length is 17 residues. V gave up 4 bases and J gave up 11 bases; unmatched junction bases: 21. The CDR3 reads CASSSPLMREVNNEQYF. The DNA of the CDR3 is TGTGCCAGCAGCTCGCCTCTAATGCGGGAGGTCAACAATGAGCAGTACTTC.

This clonotype has a count of ten or more. V and J are TRBV7-2 and TRBJ2-1; 13 bases agree with TRBD2. CDR1 and CDR2 (germline): SGHTA, FQGNSA. The V gene end was trimmed by 0 bases and the J gene end by 5 bases; junction bases not matched to a gene: 4. The CDR3 is made up of 17 amino acids. This CDR3 reads CASSLAGTSGTDNEQFF. The CDR3 DNA reads TGTGCCAGCAGCTTAGCGGGGACTAGCGGGACGGACAATGAGCAGTTCTTC.

This chain uses TRBV20-1 with TRBJ2-7; 8 nucleotides match TRBD2. Per germline, CDR1 DFQATT and CDR2 SNEGSKA (reference sequence). The CDR3 consists of 14 residues. V shed 2 bases and J 0 bases; nucleotides not matched to a gene: 3. The CDR3, as DNA: TGCAGTGCTAGAAGCGGGAGCAACTCCTACGAGCAGTACTTC. Its protein is CSARSGSNSYEQYF.

The gene calls are TRBV5-1 and TRBJ2-5, with D perhaps TRBD1 (5 bases). Trimming took 4 bases from V and 9 from J, leaving 16 bases between them. This CDR3 region has 13 residues. From germline, CDR1 is SGHRS and CDR2 YFSETQ. The CDR3 nucleotides are TGCGCCAGCAGCCAGACAGACACTGAGGCCCAGTACTTC. It is translated as CASSQTDTEAQYF.

This chain uses TRBV29-1 with TRBJ1-2, with D perhaps matching TRBD1 (5 bases). Germline lookup yields CDR1 SQVTM and CDR2 ANQGSEA. CDR3 length equals 12 residues. V lost 6 bases and J lost 4, with 12 bases in between. Written as DNA, the CDR3 is TGCAGCGTGACAGATGGATTCTATGGCTACACCTTC. Translation: CSVTDGFYGYTF. Full variable domain (missing parts from reference TRBV29-1 and TRBJ1-2): SAVISQKPSRDICQRGTSLTIQCQVDSQVTMMFWYRQQPGQSLTLIATANQGSEATYESGFVIDKFPISRPNLTFSTLTVSNMSPEDSSIYLCSVTDGFYGYTFGSGTRLTVV.

As for this clonotype: Possible read error: a much larger clone is one base away. J is TRBJ2-7 and V is TRBV7-2; D gene unclear. CDR3 length: 12 residues. V lost 5 bases and J lost 7, with 12 bases in between. The germline gives CDR1 SGHTA, CDR2 FQGNSA. CDR3 nucleotide sequence: TGTGCCAGCAGCCGCCCAGCACATGAGCAGTACTTC. Protein: CASSRPAHEQYF.

This clonotype was found a few times. This chain links TRBV7-3 with TRBJ1-2; 8 bases line up with TRBD1. Trimming took 3 bases from V and 4 from J; bases not matched to a gene: 1. CDR1 is SGHTA and CDR2 is FQGTGA in the germline V gene. The CDR3 length is 13 residues. The CDR3 bases are TGTGCCAGCAGCTTGGGGACAGGCTATGGCTACACCTTC. As protein: CASSLGTGYGYTF.

The V and J genes are TRBV27 and TRBJ2-5; no clear D gene. The germline V gene has CDR1 MNHEY and CDR2 SMNVEV (reference sequence). This CDR3 is built from 16 residues. Trimming took off 5 bases at V and 2 bases at J, with 18 bases between the two ends. CDR3: CASSPPGPVGQETQYF. The CDR3 coding sequence is TGTGCCAGCAGTCCCCCTGGACCGGTCGGGCAAGAGACCCAGTACTTC.

This chain joins TRBV7-3 and TRBJ2-1, with TRBD2 matching 7 bases. This CDR3 is built from 15 residues. Germline assignment: CDR1 SGHTA and CDR2 FQGTGA. Unmatched junction bases numbered 9, after V lost 7 bases and J lost 3 bases. CDR3 sequence: CASNSGLNHYNEQFF. The DNA for the CDR3 is TGTGCCAGCAACTCGGGACTAAACCACTACAATGAGCAGTTCTTC.

The rearrangement uses TRBV6-2 or TRBV6-3 and TRBJ2-7, with D maybe TRBD2 (5 bases). V was clipped by 2 bases and J by 4 bases, with 9 bases between them. Germline assignment: CDR1 MNHEY and CDR2 SVGEGT. The CDR3 spans 13 residues. The CDR3 spells CASSYLTKYEQYF. CDR3 bases: TGTGCCAGCAGTTACCTGACTAAATACGAGCAGTACTTC.